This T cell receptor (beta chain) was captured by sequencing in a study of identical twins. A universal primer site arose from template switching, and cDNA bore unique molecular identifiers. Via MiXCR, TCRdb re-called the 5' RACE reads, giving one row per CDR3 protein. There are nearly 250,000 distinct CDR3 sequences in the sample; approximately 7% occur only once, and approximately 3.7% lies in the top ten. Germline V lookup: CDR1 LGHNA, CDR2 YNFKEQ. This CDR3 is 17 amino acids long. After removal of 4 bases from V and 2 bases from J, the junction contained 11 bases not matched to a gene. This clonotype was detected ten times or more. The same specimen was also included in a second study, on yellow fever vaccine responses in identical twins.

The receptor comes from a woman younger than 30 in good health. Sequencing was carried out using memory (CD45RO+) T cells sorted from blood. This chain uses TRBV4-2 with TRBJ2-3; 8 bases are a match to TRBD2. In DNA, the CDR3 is TGTGCCAGCAGCCCAGGATTAGCGGGATCGGACACAGATACGCAGTATTTT. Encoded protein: CASSPGLAGSDTDTQYF.